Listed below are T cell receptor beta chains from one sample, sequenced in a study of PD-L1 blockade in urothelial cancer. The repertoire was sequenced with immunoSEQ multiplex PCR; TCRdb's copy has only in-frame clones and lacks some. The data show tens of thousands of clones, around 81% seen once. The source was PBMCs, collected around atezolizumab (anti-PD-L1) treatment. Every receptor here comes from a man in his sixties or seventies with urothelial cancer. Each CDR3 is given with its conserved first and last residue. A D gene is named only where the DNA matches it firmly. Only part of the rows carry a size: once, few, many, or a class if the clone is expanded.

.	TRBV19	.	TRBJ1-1	CASSTNPAGRTEAFF	TGTGCCAGTAGTACCAACCCCGCGGGGCGGACTGAAGCTTTCTTT
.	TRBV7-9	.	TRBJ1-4	CASSLGTGSEKLFF	TGTGCCAGCAGCTTAGGGACCGGGAGTGAAAAACTGTTTTTT
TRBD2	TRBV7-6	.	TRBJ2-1	CASSPLSGLALRGEQFF	TGTGCCAGCAGCCCCCTCTCGGGACTAGCGTTACGTGGTGAGCAGTTCTTC
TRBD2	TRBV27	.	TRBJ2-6	CASSAGLAGVGANVLTF	TGTGCCAGCAGTGCGGGACTAGCGGGAGTCGGGGCCAACGTCCTGACTTTC
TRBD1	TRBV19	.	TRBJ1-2	CASSILGTGDNGYTF	TGTGCCAGTAGTATTCTTGGGACAGGGGACAATGGCTACACCTTC
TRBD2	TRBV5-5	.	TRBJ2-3	CASSLGAGASTDTQYF	TGTGCCAGCAGCTTGGGAGCGGGAGCTAGCACAGATACGCAGTATTTT
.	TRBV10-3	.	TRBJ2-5	CAISEGGKGETQYF	TGTGCCATCAGTGAAGGCGGGAAGGGGGAGACCCAGTACTTC
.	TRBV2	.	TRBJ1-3	CASRPARDGNTIYF	TGTGCCAGCAGGCCCGCCAGGGATGGAAACACCATATATTTT
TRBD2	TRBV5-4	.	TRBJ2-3	CASGRAGGRPDTQYF	TGTGCCAGCGGGCGAGCGGGAGGGCGCCCAGATACGCAGTATTTT
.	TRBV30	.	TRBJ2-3	CAWSVTSGLLTDTQYF	TGTGCCTGGAGTGTTACCAGCGGGCTCCTCACAGATACGCAGTATTTT
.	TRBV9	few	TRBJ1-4	CASSAADSATNEKLFF	TGTGCCAGCAGCGCTGCTGACAGTGCAACTAATGAAAAACTGTTTTTT
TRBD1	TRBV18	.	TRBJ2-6	CASSPGTARSGANVLTF	TGTGCCAGCTCTCCCGGGACAGCCCGGTCTGGGGCCAACGTCCTGACTTTC
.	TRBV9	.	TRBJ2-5	CASSGGTAEFETQYF	TGTGCCAGCAGCGGTGGTACAGCGGAATTCGAGACCCAGTACTTC
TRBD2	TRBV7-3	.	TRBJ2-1	CASSFGDYSSNEQFF	TGTGCCAGCAGCTTCGGGGACTATTCTTCCAATGAGCAGTTCTTC
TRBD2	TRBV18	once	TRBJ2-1	CASSPTIAGDNEQFF	TGTGCCAGCTCACCAACGATAGCGGGAGACAATGAGCAGTTCTTC
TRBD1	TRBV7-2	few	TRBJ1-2	CASSSIQGAWGYTF	TGTGCCAGCAGCTCCATACAGGGGGCGTGGGGCTACACCTTC
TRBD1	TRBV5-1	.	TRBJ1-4	CASSLQGANEKLFF	TGCGCCAGCAGCTTGCAGGGGGCGAATGAAAAACTGTTTTTT
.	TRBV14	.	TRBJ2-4	CASSQDLSLTGNIQYF	TGTGCCAGCAGCCAAGATTTGAGTCTAACGGGAAACATTCAGTACTTC
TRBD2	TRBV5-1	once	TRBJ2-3	CASSLAGEGADTQYF	TGCGCCAGCAGCCTAGCGGGAGAGGGGGCAGATACGCAGTATTTT
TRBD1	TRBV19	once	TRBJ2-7	CASSSTGTPLEQYF	TGTGCCAGTAGTTCGACAGGGACCCCTCTCGAGCAGTACTTC
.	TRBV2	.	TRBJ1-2	CASSVSGHGYTF	TGTGCCAGCAGTGTTTCAGGGCATGGCTACACCTTC
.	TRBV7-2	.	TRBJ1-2	CASSSPGQLGGYTF	TGTGCCAGCAGCTCTCCAGGTCAGCTTGGAGGCTACACCTTC
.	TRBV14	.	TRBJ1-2	CASSQDSRGGGYGYTF	TGTGCCAGCAGCCAAGATAGCAGGGGTGGAGGCTATGGCTACACCTTC
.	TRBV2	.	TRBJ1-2	CASSEAGRESGYTF	TGTGCCAGCAGTGAAGCCGGCAGGGAAAGTGGCTACACCTTC
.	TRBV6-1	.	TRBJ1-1	CASSEGQRVMNTEAFF	TGTGCCAGCAGTGAAGGACAGAGAGTGATGAACACTGAAGCTTTCTTT
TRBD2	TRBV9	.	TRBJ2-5	CASSVAVAGETQYF	TGTGCCAGCAGCGTAGCGGTAGCGGGAGAGACCCAGTACTTC
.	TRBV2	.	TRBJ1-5	CASSDKSSQPQHF	TGTGCCAGCAGTGATAAAAGTAGTCAGCCCCAGCATTTT
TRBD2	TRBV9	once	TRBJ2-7	CASSVGASGSYEQYF	TGTGCCAGCAGCGTAGGGGCTAGCGGGAGTTACGAGCAGTACTTC
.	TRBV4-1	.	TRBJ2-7	CASSQGLGEIYEQYF	TGCGCCAGCAGCCAAGGACTTGGCGAAATATACGAGCAGTACTTC
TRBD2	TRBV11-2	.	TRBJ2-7	CASSLDLSGSEQYF	TGTGCCAGCAGCTTAGATCTTAGCGGGAGTGAGCAGTACTTC
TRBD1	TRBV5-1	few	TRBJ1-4	CASSLAGTGAEKLFF	TGCGCCAGCAGCTTGGCGGGGACAGGGGCTGAAAAACTGTTTTTT